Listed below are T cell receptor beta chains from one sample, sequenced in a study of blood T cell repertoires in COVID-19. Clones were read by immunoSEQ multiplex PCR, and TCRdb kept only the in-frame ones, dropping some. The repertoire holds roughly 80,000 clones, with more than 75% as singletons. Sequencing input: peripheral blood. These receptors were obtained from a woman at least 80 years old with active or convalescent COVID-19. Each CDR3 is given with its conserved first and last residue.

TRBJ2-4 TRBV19 CASSLAGTTNIQYF
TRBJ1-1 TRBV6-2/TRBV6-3 CASSPGYWTGGRNTEAFF
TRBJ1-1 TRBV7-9 CASSLGTYTEAFF
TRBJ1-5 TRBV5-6 CASSLSYSNQPQHF
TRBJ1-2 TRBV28 CASSRQGSPNYGYTF
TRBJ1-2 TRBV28 CASSSEDRMGYGYTF
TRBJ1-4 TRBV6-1 CASSEEQATNEKLFF
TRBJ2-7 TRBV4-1 CASSQGYGYEQYF
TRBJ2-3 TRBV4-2 CASSQDTSGGSTDTQYF
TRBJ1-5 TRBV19 CASSRDSYSNQPQHF
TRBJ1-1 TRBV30 CAWSWRMNTEAFF
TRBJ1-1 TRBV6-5 CASSHPGGMNTEAFF
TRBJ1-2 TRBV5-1 CASSLAVAGMGYTF
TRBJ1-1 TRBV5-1 CASSFQGRGTEAFF
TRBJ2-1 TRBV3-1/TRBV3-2 CASSQGLADHNEQFF
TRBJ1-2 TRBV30 CAWKLETLFKSGYTF
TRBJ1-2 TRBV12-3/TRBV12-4 CASSPGTWSYTF
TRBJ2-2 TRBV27 CASRWGLKVGELFF
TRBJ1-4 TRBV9 CASSPGGAFYEKLFF
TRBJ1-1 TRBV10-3 CAISEGQGNTEAFF
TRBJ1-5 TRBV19 CASSAGGNQPQHF
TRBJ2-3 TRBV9 CASSVQGTDTQYF
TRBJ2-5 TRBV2 CASNGQVQETQYF